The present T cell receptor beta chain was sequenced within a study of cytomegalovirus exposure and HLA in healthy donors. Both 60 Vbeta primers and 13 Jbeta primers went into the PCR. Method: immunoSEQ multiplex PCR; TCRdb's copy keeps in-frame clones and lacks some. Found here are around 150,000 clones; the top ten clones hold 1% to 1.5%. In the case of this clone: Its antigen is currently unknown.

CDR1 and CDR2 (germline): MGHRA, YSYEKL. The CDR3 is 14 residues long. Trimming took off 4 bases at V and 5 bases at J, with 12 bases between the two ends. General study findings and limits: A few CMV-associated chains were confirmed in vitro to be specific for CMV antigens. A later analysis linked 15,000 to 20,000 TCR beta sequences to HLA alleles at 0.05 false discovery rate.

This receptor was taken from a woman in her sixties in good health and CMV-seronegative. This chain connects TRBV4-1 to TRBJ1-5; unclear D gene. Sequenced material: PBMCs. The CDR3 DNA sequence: TGCGCCAGCAGCCTCATCACCCAGGATCAGCCCCAGCATTTT. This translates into CASSLITQDQPQHF.